The 6 T cell receptor beta chains below were found in one sample sequenced in a study of OX40 agonist ivuxolimab in advanced cancers. Produced via immunoSEQ multiplex PCR; TCRdb's table is partial and in-frame only. The sample shows roughly 45,000 clones, about 90% of them seen only once. This specimen consisted of CD4+ or CD8+ T cells sorted from blood, obtained in a trial of the OX40 agonist ivuxolimab. The receptors derive from an adult with an advanced solid tumor such as melanoma, head and neck, liver or kidney cancer.

This clone was detected only a few times. The chain recombines TRBV7-9 with TRBJ1-1, with a possible D match to TRBD1 (6 bases). CDR3 length: 15 residues. Per the germline V gene, CDR1 is SEHNR and CDR2 is FQNEAQ (reference sequence). V lost 5 bases and J lost 0, with 13 bases in between. The CDR3: CASSPTDSMNTEAFF. CDR3 nucleotide sequence: TGTGCCAGCAGCCCCACGGACAGCATGAACACTGAAGCTTTCTTT.

The chain carries TRBV7-2 and TRBJ1-4; unclear D gene. Between the trimmed V and J ends, which lost 2 bases and 0 bases, there was a span of 13 bases. Germline V lookup: CDR1 SGHTA, CDR2 FQGNSA. This CDR3 region has 17 residues. CDR3 in amino acids: CASSLSVDDSTNEKLFF. CDR3 coding DNA: TGTGCCAGCAGCTTAAGTGTGGACGATTCAACTAATGAAAAACTGTTTTTT. The whole variable domain, remainder taken from reference TRBV7-2 and TRBJ1-4, is GAGVSQSPSNKVTEKGKDVELRCDPISGHTALYWYRQSLGQGLEFLIYFQGNSAPDKSGLPSDRFSAERTGGSVSTLTIQRTQQEDSAVYLCASSLSVDDSTNEKLFFGSGTQLSVL.

This rearrangement joins TRBV19 to TRBJ2-2; tentative D call: TRBD2 (6 bases). This CDR3 is built from 14 residues. The V end lost 6 bases, the J end lost 4 bases, and 12 bases lay between the germline ends. Germline V gene lookup returns CDR1 LNHDA and CDR2 SQIVND (reference sequence). The CDR3 coding sequence is TGTGCCAGTAGGGAGACTAGGGGCACCGGGGAGCTGTTTTTT. Translating it yields CASRETRGTGELFF.

The genes are TRBV28 and TRBJ1-1; D gene unclear. CDR1 is MDHEN and CDR2 is SYDVKM in the germline V gene. Trimming took off 5 bases at V and 5 bases at J, with 9 bases between the two ends. This CDR3 region has 12 residues. The DNA of the CDR3 is TGTGCCAGCAGTCGCCTGCAGACTGAAGCTTTCTTT. Amino acid sequence: CASSRLQTEAFF.

The rearrangement links TRBV2 to TRBJ2-6; D may match TRBD1 or TRBD2 (5 bases each). V lost 8 bases, J lost 0 bases, and 11 bases lay in between. The CDR3 covers 15 residues. The germline CDR1 and CDR2 sequences are SNHLY and FYNNEI. In DNA, the CDR3 is TGTGCCAGCGGGGACGGGACCTCTGGGGCCAACGTCCTGACTTTC. This sequence encodes CASGDGTSGANVLTF.

The chain is built from TRBV5-4 and TRBJ1-3; D is uncertain. Germline values: CDR1 SGHNT, CDR2 YYREEE (reference sequence). Between the trimmed V and J ends, which lost 4 bases and 4 bases, there was a span of 9 bases. The CDR3 totals 13 residues. The CDR3 DNA follows: TGTGCCAGCAGCCGGGATGGGGGAAACACCATATATTTT. Its translation: CASSRDGGNTIYF.